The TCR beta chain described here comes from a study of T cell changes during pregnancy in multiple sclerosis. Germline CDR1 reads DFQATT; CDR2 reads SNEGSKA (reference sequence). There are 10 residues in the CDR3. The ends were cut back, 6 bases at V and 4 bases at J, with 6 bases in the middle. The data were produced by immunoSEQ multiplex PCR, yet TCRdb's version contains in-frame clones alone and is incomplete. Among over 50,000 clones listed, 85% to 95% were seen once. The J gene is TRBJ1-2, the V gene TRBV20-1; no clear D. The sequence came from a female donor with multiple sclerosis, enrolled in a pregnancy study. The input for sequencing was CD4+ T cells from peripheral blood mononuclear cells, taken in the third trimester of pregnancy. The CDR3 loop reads CSAHSYGYTF. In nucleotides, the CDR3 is TGCAGTGCCCACAGCTATGGCTACACCTTC.